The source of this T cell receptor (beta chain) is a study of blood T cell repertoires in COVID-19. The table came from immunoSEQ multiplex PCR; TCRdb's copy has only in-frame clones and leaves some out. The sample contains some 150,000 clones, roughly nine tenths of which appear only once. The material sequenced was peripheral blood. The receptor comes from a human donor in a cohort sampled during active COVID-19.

The CDR3 bases are TGTGCCAGCAGTTTTCACTCACAACTGTTTTTT. This encodes CASSFHSQLFF. This chain joins TRBV28 and TRBJ1-4; D ambiguous. Germline loops: CDR1 MDHEN, CDR2 SYDVKM. Trimming removed 3 bases from V and 12 bases from J, with 8 bases in between. This CDR3 comprises 11 residues.